The clone carrying this T cell receptor (beta chain) has a handful of counts. These data come from a study of response to subunit inactivated influenza vaccine. Trimming cost V 5 bases and J 8 bases; bases outside gene matches: 8. The CDR3 contains 13 residues. Germline V gene sequence: CDR1 SGHTA, CDR2 FQGNSA. TCRdb re-analysed the RT-PCR reads in MiXCR, keeping a single row per CDR3 protein. There are around 600,000 distinct CDR3 sequences in the sample; about 11% occur only once, and about 10% lies in the top ten. The same data also contributed to another study, on T cells expressing NK-cell markers. That paper adds: As the method of synthesis, 5'RACE template switching with UMIs yielded TCR beta cDNA. Sorted CD3+CD56-NKG2C+, CD3+CD56+NKG2C- and CD3+CD56+NKG2C+ T cells were the source of the TCR beta repertoires. Dominant NKG2C+ clonotypes in five to seven donors made up about 1.0-7.5% of CD8+ T cells.

The sequences come from PBMCs from blood, collected on the day of vaccination. The genes are TRBV7-2 and TRBJ1-2; TRBD1 matches 7 bases. The TCR comes from a man in his forties or fifties who received an inactivated influenza vaccine. CDR3 DNA sequence: TGTGCCAGCAGCCGAGACAGGGAGGGCGGCTACACCTTC. It is translated as CASSRDREGGYTF.